These 28 T cell receptor beta chains were all obtained from the same sample, sequenced in a study of T cell responses to AZD1222 COVID-19 vaccine. Some clones are missing from TCRdb's copy, which holds only in-frame ones; the method was immunoSEQ multiplex PCR. The sample has 68,000 or so clones; about 80% are singletons. This specimen was peripheral blood, taken on day 0 of AZD1222 vaccination. These receptors originate from an adult in good health.

The sample holds many counts of this clone. J is TRBJ1-2 and V is TRBV7-9; no firm D call. Germline values: CDR1 SEHNR, CDR2 FQNEAQ (reference sequence). V dropped 5 bases and J dropped 4 bases, with 14 bases sitting between them. This CDR3 is built from 14 residues. The CDR3 DNA sequence: TGTGCCAGCAGCCCGACGGTGGGTCCCTATGGCTACACCTTC. Amino acids: CASSPTVGPYGYTF.

The rearrangement joins TRBV5-5 to TRBJ2-7; perhaps D is TRBD1 or TRBD2 (6 bases each). The germline V gene encodes CDR1 SGHKS and CDR2 YYEKEE (reference sequence). The CDR3 runs 17 residues. Deletions cut 5 bases from V and 0 bases from J, with 21 bases between. CDR3 protein: CASRRGHLGPFSYEQYF. CDR3 in DNA: TGTGCCAGCAGGCGGGGACACCTGGGGCCCTTCTCCTACGAGCAGTACTTC.

The V call is TRBV29-1, the J call TRBJ2-7, with a tentative D call TRBD1 (5 bases). This CDR3 comprises 12 residues. Germline lookup yields CDR1 SQVTM and CDR2 ANQGSEA. With 5 bases removed from V and 2 bases from J, the gap between germline ends came to 10 bases. DNA of the CDR3: TGCAGCGTTCTGCAACAGGCCTACGAGCAGTACTTC. It encodes CSVLQQAYEQYF.

This clone was observed a single time. Other DNA sequences in this specimen translate into the identical CDR3. The chain combines TRBV5-5 with TRBJ1-2; TRBD1 is a possible D gene (6 bases). V was clipped by 0 bases and J by 6 bases, with 15 bases between them. This CDR3 contains 15 residues. Germline V CDR1 and CDR2: SGHKS, YYEKEE (reference sequence). Written as DNA, the CDR3 is TGTGCCAGCAGCTTGGAGGGGGGGCTCTTCCATGGCTACACCTTC. Translated, it gives CASSLEGGLFHGYTF. The whole variable domain, filled in from reference TRBV5-5 and TRBJ1-2, reads DAGVTQSPTHLIKTRGQQVTLRCSPISGHKSVSWYQQVLGQGPQFIFQYYEKEERGRGNFPDRFSARQFPNYSSELNVNALLLGDSALYLCASSLEGGLFHGYTFGSGTRLTVV.

This clone was recorded only once. The CDR3 sequence is CAIRRATEAFF. The CDR3 DNA follows: TGTGCCATCCGGAGGGCAACTGAAGCTTTCTTT. V gene TRBV6-5 combines with J gene TRBJ1-1, with D unclear. Trimming left V 10 bases short and J 5 bases short, with 11 bases between. CDR1 is MNHEY, CDR2 SVGAGI, per germline. The CDR3 consists of 11 residues.

The CDR3 region is CASSEVPGTVRKGDTIYF. The DNA of the CDR3 is TGTGCCAGCAGTGAAGTTCCTGGGACGGTCCGGAAAGGCGACACCATATATTTT. The rearrangement links TRBV6-1 to TRBJ1-3, with D tentatively TRBD1 (5 bases). The length of the CDR3 is 18 residues. The germline V and J ends were trimmed by 1 base and 8 bases, with 24 bases remaining between them. The germline gives CDR1 MNHNS, CDR2 SASEGT.

The CDR3 DNA is TGTGCCAGCTCACCCGGGACAGAGCTCTACGAGCAGTACTTC. Amino acid sequence: CASSPGTELYEQYF. V is TRBV18 and J is TRBJ2-7; 7 bases match TRBD1. The V gene end was trimmed by 3 bases and the J gene end by 3 bases; junction bases not matched to a gene: 5. CDR1 is KGHSH, CDR2 LQKENI, per germline. The CDR3 is 14 residues long.

On this clone itself: The junction departs from germline at one end; a sequencing error may be responsible. This chain joins TRBV7-9 and TRBJ2-1; 8 nucleotides line up with TRBD2. Germline loops: CDR1 SEHNR, CDR2 FQNEAQ (reference sequence). The CDR3 has 14 amino acids. The CDR3 loop is CASNLGGGYNEQFF. Here the CDR3 DNA reads TGTGCCAGCAACTTAGGCGGGGGGTACAATGAGCAGTTCTTC.

The chain joins TRBV30 to TRBJ2-7; unclear D gene. The germline gives CDR1 GTSNPN, CDR2 SVGIG (reference sequence). CDR3 length: 12 residues. V dropped 0 bases and J dropped 3 bases, with 6 bases sitting between them. CDR3 region: CAWSVDGYEQYF. The CDR3 nucleotides are TGTGCCTGGAGTGTCGACGGCTACGAGCAGTACTTC.

The chain joins TRBV5-1 to TRBJ2-1; 11 bases match TRBD2. The V gene end was trimmed by 5 bases and the J gene end by 5 bases; junction bases not matched to a gene: 9. The CDR3 extends over 16 amino acids. Germline V CDR1 and CDR2: SGHRS, YFSETQ. The CDR3: CASRDKLAGENNEQFF. CDR3 DNA sequence: TGCGCCAGCAGGGATAAACTAGCGGGGGAGAACAATGAGCAGTTCTTC.

This clone was observed a single time. The chain uses TRBV5-6 and TRBJ2-4; TRBD2 agrees at 7 bases. CDR3 length: 15 residues. Trimming removed 1 base from V and 6 bases from J; junction bases left unmatched: 7. Germline V CDR1 and CDR2: SGHDT, YYEEEE. Here the CDR3 reads CASSLFPGGGNIQYF. In nucleotides, the CDR3 is TGTGCCAGCAGCTTGTTTCCCGGCGGGGGAAACATTCAGTACTTC.

This clone has only one observation. This chain connects TRBV5-5 to TRBJ2-7; no clear D. The CDR3 is 14 residues long. The germline V gene has CDR1 SGHKS and CDR2 YYEKEE (reference sequence). Between the trimmed V and J ends, which lost 0 bases and 0 bases, there was a span of 7 bases. The CDR3 DNA is TGTGCCAGCAGCTTGGTTTCGGGCTCCTACGAGCAGTACTTC. Its translation is CASSLVSGSYEQYF.

The chain combines TRBV4-1 with TRBJ1-2, with TRBD1 matching over 10 bases. This CDR3 is built from 17 residues. Germline V gene data show CDR1 as MGHRA and CDR2 as YSYEKL. Trimming at V came to 3 bases and at J to 8 bases, leaving 15 bases not matched to a gene. The DNA of the CDR3 is TGCGCCAGCAGCCAGATTGGGAGGGACAGGGGCGGAGAAGGCTACACCTTC. Protein sequence: CASSQIGRDRGGEGYTF.

This chain links TRBV10-1 with TRBJ2-7; 7 bases are shared with TRBD2. This CDR3 is 17 amino acids long. Per the germline V gene, CDR1 is WNHNN and CDR2 is SYGVQD (reference sequence). With 1 base clipped from V and 2 bases from J, the junction kept 11 bases outside the gene matches. The CDR3 DNA sequence: TGCGCCAGCAGTGAGTTCGGCGGGGGTATTCAGACCTACGAGCAGTACTTC. Translating gives CASSEFGGGIQTYEQYF.

V is TRBV4-3 and J is TRBJ2-5, with 9 bases matching TRBD2. Unmatched junction bases numbered 12, after V lost 0 bases and J lost 4 bases. The CDR3 length is 18 residues. The germline V gene encodes CDR1 LGHNA and CDR2 YSLEER. Written as DNA, the CDR3 is TGCGCCAGCAGCCAAGATGTTGCGGGGGGGCCACTTCGAGAGACCCAGTACTTC. Amino acids: CASSQDVAGGPLRETQYF.

The V gene is TRBV3-1 (or the pseudogene TRBV3-2), the J gene TRBJ1-3, with no clear D. The CDR3 runs to 13 residues. The germline V gene encodes CDR1 LGHDT and CDR2 YNNKEL (reference sequence). Trimming pared 0 bases from V and 5 bases from J, leaving 5 bases between. The CDR3, as DNA: TGTGCCAGCAGCCAAGACAGGAGAAACACCATATATTTT. This encodes CASSQDRRNTIYF.

In its sample, this clone was seen once. The V gene is TRBV7-3, the J gene TRBJ1-5; maybe TRBD1 (5 bases). The V gene lost 5 bases and the J gene lost 5 bases, with 10 bases spanning the gap. Germline-derived CDR1 and CDR2 are SGHTA and FQGTGA. This CDR3 has 13 amino acids. The CDR3 coding sequence is TGTGCCAGCAGCCAGGGAATAGATCAGCCCCAGCATTTT. It encodes CASSQGIDQPQHF.

The rearrangement uses TRBV10-3 and TRBJ2-3, with 11 bases that match TRBD2. This CDR3 has 15 amino acids. Germline V gives CDR1 ENHRY, CDR2 SYGVKD. The J segment lost 0 bases and the V segment lost 10 bases, leaving 6 bases of the junction unmatched. CDR3 amino acids: CATASGGTSTDTQYF. DNA for the CDR3: TGTGCCACCGCTAGCGGGGGGACAAGCACAGATACGCAGTATTTT.

The chain recombines TRBV6-4 with TRBJ2-1; TRBD2 matches 10 bases. The ends lost 0 bases at V and 9 bases at J; junction bases unmatched: 8. The CDR3 has 16 amino acids. CDR1 is MRHNA, CDR2 SNTAGT, per germline. The CDR3 reads CASSDSKAGGPVEQFF. The DNA for the CDR3 is TGTGCCAGCAGTGACTCGAAAGCGGGGGGGCCCGTTGAGCAGTTCTTC.

J is TRBJ1-1 and V is TRBV30; D remains unclear. The V and J ends lost 4 bases and 0 bases respectively, with 12 bases between them. CDR1 GTSNPN and CDR2 SVGIG come from the germline V gene (reference sequence). CDR3 length equals 14 residues. The DNA of the CDR3 is TGTGCCTGGATTGAGGCAAACATGAACACTGAAGCTTTCTTT. This translates into CAWIEANMNTEAFF.

The chain recombines TRBV7-2 with TRBJ1-5; no reliable D call. Germline CDR1 is SGHTA and CDR2 is FQGNSA. V was trimmed by 2 bases and J by 2 bases, leaving 10 bases between them. The CDR3 contains 15 residues. The CDR3 DNA follows: TGTGCCAGCAGCTTATCAGGTGTGGGCAATCAGCCCCAGCATTTT. Translated: CASSLSGVGNQPQHF.

The chain joins TRBV5-6 to TRBJ1-6; TRBD1 matches 8 bases. The J segment lost 10 bases and the V segment lost 4 bases, leaving 7 bases of the junction unmatched. CDR1 is SGHDT and CDR2 is YYEEEE in the germline V gene. CDR3 length: 14 residues. The CDR3 here is CASSDDRGRSPLHF. CDR3 bases: TGTGCCAGCAGCGATGACAGGGGTCGGTCACCCCTCCACTTT. The full variable domain, completed using reference TRBV5-6 and TRBJ1-6, is DAGVTQSPTHLIKTRGQQVTLRCSPKSGHDTVSWYQQALGQGPQFIFQYYEEEERQRGNFPDRFSGHQFPNYSSELNVNALLLGDSALYLCASSDDRGRSPLHFGNGTRLTVT.

This sequence joins TRBV6-6 and TRBJ2-2; the D is unclear. Germline V CDR1 and CDR2: MNHNY, SVGAGI (reference sequence). Trimming cost V 5 bases and J 4 bases, with 11 bases left between them. The length of the CDR3 is 14 residues. CDR3 sequence: CASSPVRSTGELFF. DNA for the CDR3: TGTGCCAGCAGTCCCGTGAGGAGCACCGGGGAGCTGTTTTTT.

This chain connects TRBV4-1 to TRBJ1-1, with unresolved D. This CDR3 contains 15 residues. Trimming shortened V by 3 bases and J by 10 bases, and 21 bases separated the two germline ends. Per the germline V gene, CDR1 is MGHRA and CDR2 is YSYEKL. CDR3 sequence: CASSHDPRAPGRAFF. CDR3 DNA: TGCGCCAGCAGCCACGATCCGCGGGCTCCAGGACGAGCTTTCTTT.

The V and J genes are TRBV5-1 and TRBJ1-6; no clear D gene. Trimming pared 0 bases from V and 9 bases from J, leaving 13 bases between. CDR1 is SGHRS, CDR2 YFSETQ, per germline. CDR3 length: 15 amino acids. CDR3: CASSLAVGSGSPLHF. Here the CDR3 DNA reads TGCGCCAGCAGCTTGGCTGTGGGGTCAGGTTCACCCCTCCACTTT.

This chain uses TRBV7-2 with TRBJ1-5; the match to TRBD1 covers 8 bases. CDR1 is SGHTA and CDR2 is FQGNSA in the germline V gene. V dropped 4 bases and J dropped 6; count of bases not matched to a gene: 8. This CDR3 comprises 15 residues. CDR3: CASSYTGGLGQPQHF. CDR3 nucleotide sequence: TGTGCCAGCAGCTACACAGGGGGTTTGGGTCAGCCCCAGCATTTT.

This clone occurred a few times. The chain uses TRBV3-1 (or the pseudogene TRBV3-2) and TRBJ2-1; 7 nucleotides align to TRBD2. J lost 1 base, V lost 3 bases, and 12 bases had no gene match. There are 18 residues in the CDR3. The germline V gene has CDR1 LGHDT and CDR2 YNNKEL (reference sequence). The CDR3 DNA is TGTGCCAGCAGCCATGCCAGCCTTGGCGGGGGATCCTACAATGAGCAGTTCTTC. Translation gives CASSHASLGGGSYNEQFF.

The V call is TRBV10-3, the J call TRBJ1-3; 8 bases are shared with TRBD1. The CDR3 runs 15 residues. The junction had 6 bases not matched to a gene; V was cut back by 6 bases and J by 2 bases. Per the germline V gene, CDR1 is ENHRY and CDR2 is SYGVKD. CDR3 amino acids: CAISESTGAGNTIYF. DNA of the CDR3: TGTGCCATCAGCGAATCGACAGGGGCTGGAAACACCATATATTTT.